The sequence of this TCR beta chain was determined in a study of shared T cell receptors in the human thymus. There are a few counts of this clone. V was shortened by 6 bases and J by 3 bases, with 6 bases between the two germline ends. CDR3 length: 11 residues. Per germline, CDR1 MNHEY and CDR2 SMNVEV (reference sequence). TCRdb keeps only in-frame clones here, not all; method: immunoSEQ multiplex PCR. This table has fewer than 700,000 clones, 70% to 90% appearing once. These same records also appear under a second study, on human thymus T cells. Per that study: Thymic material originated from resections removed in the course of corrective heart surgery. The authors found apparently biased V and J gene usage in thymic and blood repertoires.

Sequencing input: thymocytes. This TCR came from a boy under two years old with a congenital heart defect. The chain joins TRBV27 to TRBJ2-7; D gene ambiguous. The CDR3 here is CASRTGYEQYF. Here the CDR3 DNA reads TGTGCCAGCAGAACGGGCTACGAGCAGTACTTC.